The 10 T cell receptor beta chains below come from one sample, sequenced in a study of regulatory T cells in long-lasting Graves disease. Time point: newly diagnosed GD, antithyroid drugs for less than 3 months. Researchers made the TCR library from RNA that was extracted from PBMCs. Assembly of TCR beta libraries relied on iRepertoire HTBI primers together with Arm-PCR of CDR3 regions. TCRdb passed the multiplex PCR reads through MiXCR, listing each CDR3 protein once. This table holds 250,000 or so distinct CDR3 sequences, just over 20% found once. The source material was peripheral blood mononuclear cells (PBMCs), sampled at new diagnosis, from a patient treated with antithyroid drugs. All receptors derive from a female donor with Graves disease.

This clonotype was observed many times. The chain carries TRBV7-9 and TRBJ1-2; D uncertain. Germline-derived CDR1 and CDR2 are SEHNR and FQNEAQ (reference sequence). V was clipped by 5 bases and J by 4 bases, with 14 bases between them. The CDR3 covers 14 residues. The CDR3 reads CASSQTVAAYGYTF. DNA for the CDR3: TGTGCCAGCAGCCAGACGGTGGCGGCCTATGGCTACACCTTC.

This clonotype occurred many times. The V and J genes are TRBV2 and TRBJ2-4; no definite D call. The CDR3 contains 15 residues. Trimming stripped 0 bases from V and 0 bases from J, with 6 bases between. Germline V CDR1 and CDR2: SNHLY, FYNNEI. The chain's CDR3 is CASSEAAVAKNIQYF. Here the CDR3 DNA reads TGTGCCAGCAGTGAAGCGGCAGTAGCCAAAAACATTCAGTACTTC.

Remarks on this clonotype: A much bigger clone sits one base away, suggesting this may be a read error. The rearrangement joins TRBV6-2 or TRBV6-3 to TRBJ2-2; possible D gene TRBD2, 6 bases. Germline CDR1 and CDR2: MNHEY and SVGEGT. The CDR3 extends over 14 amino acids. Here the CDR3 reads CASMEASGTGGLFF. DNA for the CDR3: TGTGCCAGCATGGAGGCCTCGGGCACCGGGGGGCTGTTTTTT.

Turning to this clonotype: Only one base separates this from a far larger clonotype, so it likely reflects a read error. CDR3 loop: CVSSQRGGLPDTQYF. CDR3 nucleotides: TGTGTCAGCAGCCAACGGGGGGGCCTCCCAGATACGCAGTATTTT. The genes are TRBV7-2 and TRBJ2-3, with TRBD2 matching 8 bases. Germline V gives CDR1 SGHTA, CDR2 FQGNSA. The CDR3 is 15 residues long.

This clonotype showed up just a few times. The chain combines TRBV6-2 or TRBV6-3 with TRBJ2-5, with D uncertain. The germline V gene encodes CDR1 MNHEY and CDR2 SVGEGT. Between the trimmed V and J ends, which lost 7 bases and 5 bases, there was a span of 17 bases. The CDR3 has 14 amino acids. The chain's CDR3 is CASNTERVRETQYF. CDR3 nucleotides: TGTGCCAGCAACACAGAAAGAGTTAGGGAGACCCAGTACTTC.

This clonotype was detected ten times or more. The chain combines TRBV7-8 with TRBJ2-3; D not resolved. V was shortened by 4 bases and J by 2 bases, with 16 bases between the two germline ends. The CDR3 is 16 residues long. The germline V gene has CDR1 SGHVS and CDR2 FQNEAQ. CDR3 in DNA: TGTGCCAGCAGCTCATCCCCCGGCCGGCTCACAGATACGCAGTATTTT. Translated: CASSSSPGRLTDTQYF.

Details on this clonotype: A far larger clone is one nucleotide away, so this likely arose from a read error. This chain joins TRBV10-3 and TRBJ1-3; D is uncertain. V was cut by 2 bases and J by 2 bases, with 16 bases left in between. The germline CDR1 and CDR2 sequences are ENHRY and SYGVKD. The CDR3 runs 17 residues. The CDR3 protein is CAISESRGGYAGNTIYF. Written as DNA, the CDR3 is TGTGCCATCAGTGAGAGCCGGGGAGGGTATGCTGGAAACACCATATATTTT.

This clonotype was found many times. The rearrangement links TRBV18 to TRBJ1-4; D is possibly TRBD1 (5 bases). Germline CDR1 reads KGHSH; CDR2 reads LQKENI. The germline V and J ends were trimmed by 2 bases and 4 bases, with 17 bases remaining between them. The length of the CDR3 is 17 residues. CDR3 in amino acids: CASSPDPPGRSNEKLFF. The CDR3 coding sequence is TGTGCCAGCTCACCAGACCCTCCGGGACGGAGTAATGAAAAACTGTTTTTT.

Many counts were recorded for this clonotype. The chain combines TRBV5-4 with TRBJ2-7, with 7 nucleotides matching TRBD2. Germline trimming cut 0 bases from V and 2 bases from J; bases unmatched to any gene: 8. Looked up from germline, CDR1 is SGHNT and CDR2 is YYREEE (reference sequence). The CDR3 is 16 amino acids. The CDR3 coding sequence is TGTGCCAGCAGCTTGGATGCGGCTAGCGGCCCCTACGAGCAGTACTTC. Encoded protein: CASSLDAASGPYEQYF.

This clonotype was seen many times. Here the CDR3 reads CASSYSGAEAFF. Here the CDR3 DNA reads TGTGCCAGCAGTTACTCAGGGGCTGAAGCTTTCTTT. This chain uses TRBV6-5 with TRBJ1-1, with a tentative D call TRBD1 (5 bases). Per germline, CDR1 MNHEY and CDR2 SVGAGI. Deletions cut 0 bases from V and 6 bases from J, with 5 bases between. The CDR3 covers 12 residues.